Below are 15 T cell receptor beta chains sequenced from a single sample in a study of blood T cell repertoires in COVID-19. Clones were sequenced by immunoSEQ multiplex PCR, and TCRdb holds only the in-frame ones, with some missing. The table shows about 200,000 clones, with 88% occurring only once. Sequencing was performed on peripheral blood. The receptor source for this set is a man aged 50 to 59 with COVID-19, enrolled during active disease.

The chain couples TRBV18 to TRBJ2-3, with TRBD2 matching 8 bases. J lost 2 bases, V lost 0 bases, and 7 bases had no gene match. The length of the CDR3 is 17 residues. The germline CDR1 and CDR2 sequences are KGHSH and LQKENI. The CDR3 coding sequence is TGTGCCAGCTCACCACCTGGCAGCGGGGGATCCACAGATACGCAGTATTTT. It specifies CASSPPGSGGSTDTQYF. Supplemented by reference TRBV18 and TRBJ2-3, the full variable domain reads NAGVMQNPRHLVRRRGQEARLRCSPMKGHSHVYWYRQLPEEGLKFMVYLQKENIIDESGMPKERFSAEFPKEGPSILRIQQVVRGDSAAYFCASSPPGSGGSTDTQYFGPGTRLTVL.

The CDR3, as DNA: TGTGCCTGGAGCGGGGACAGAAACACCATATATTTT. Protein sequence: CAWSGDRNTIYF. The rearrangement links TRBV30 to TRBJ1-3, with D possibly being TRBD1 (6 bases). CDR1 and CDR2 from the germline V gene are GTSNPN and SVGIG (reference sequence). Trimming took off 3 bases at V and 5 bases at J, with 8 bases between the two ends. The CDR3 has 12 residues.

The V and J genes are TRBV7-3 and TRBJ2-1, with D perhaps TRBD1 (5 bases). The length of the CDR3 is 14 residues. Trimming took 2 bases from V and 0 from J, leaving 5 bases between them. Germline loops: CDR1 SGHTA, CDR2 FQGTGA. CDR3 residues: CASSLGHSYNEQFF. CDR3 coding DNA: TGTGCCAGCAGCTTAGGACACTCCTACAATGAGCAGTTCTTC.

This clone is medium-sized in the sample. The chain recombines TRBV7-9 with TRBJ2-3; TRBD2 might be the D (6 bases). Trimming pared 0 bases from V and 2 bases from J, leaving 12 bases between. Germline CDR1 and CDR2: SEHNR and FQNEAQ (reference sequence). The CDR3 has 16 amino acids. The DNA for the CDR3 is TGTGCCAGCAGCTTAGCGCGGGACGGAGACACAGATACGCAGTATTTT. Its protein is CASSLARDGDTDTQYF.

The chain combines TRBV7-3 with TRBJ2-1; 12 nucleotides line up with TRBD2. Per the germline V gene, CDR1 is SGHTA and CDR2 is FQGTGA. Trimming at V came to 5 bases and at J to 5 bases, leaving 13 bases not matched to a gene. This CDR3 is 18 amino acids long. The CDR3 loop reads CASSKLAGGTLGNNEQFF. In DNA form, the CDR3 reads TGTGCCAGCAGCAAACTAGCGGGGGGTACCTTAGGGAACAATGAGCAGTTCTTC. The whole variable domain, filled in from reference TRBV7-3 and TRBJ2-1, reads GAGVSQTPSNKVTEKGKYVELRCDPISGHTALYWYRQSLGQGPEFLIYFQGTGAADDSGLPNDRFFAVRPEGSVSTLKIQRTERGDSAVYLCASSKLAGGTLGNNEQFFGPGTRLTVL.

The rearrangement links TRBV28 to TRBJ1-5, with a possible D match to TRBD1 (5 bases). The CDR3 spans 16 residues. Germline CDR1 reads MDHEN; CDR2 reads SYDVKM. Deletions cut 5 bases from V and 6 bases from J, with 20 bases between. The DNA of the CDR3 is TGTGCCAGCAGTCCGCGGGGTGACGGGGCTGGTCAGCCCCAGCATTTT. Amino acids: CASSPRGDGAGQPQHF.

The chain combines TRBV7-2 with TRBJ2-2, with D possibly TRBD1 on 5 matching bases. The ends were cut back, 1 base at V and 1 base at J, with 10 bases in the middle. Germline V gene sequence: CDR1 SGHTA, CDR2 FQGNSA. The CDR3 is made up of 16 amino acids. The CDR3 region is CASSLGTGQNTGELFF. In DNA form, the CDR3 reads TGTGCCAGCAGCTTAGGTACAGGACAGAACACCGGGGAGCTGTTTTTT.

The genes are TRBV18 and TRBJ1-2, with 7 bases fitting TRBD1. The CDR3 is 22 amino acids. J gave up 3 bases and V 1 base, and 26 bases lay outside the gene matches. CDR1 KGHSH and CDR2 LQKENI come from the germline V gene. CDR3 residues: CASSPLNPQDRRLSRLDYGYTF. CDR3 in DNA: TGTGCCAGCTCACCACTAAACCCGCAGGACAGGCGACTATCCCGATTGGACTATGGCTACACCTTC.

V usage is TRBV27 and J usage is TRBJ1-5; D may be TRBD1 (6 bases). Trimming took off 3 bases at V and 4 bases at J, with 13 bases between the two ends. CDR1 is MNHEY and CDR2 is SMNVEV in the germline V gene (reference sequence). The length of the CDR3 is 15 residues. The DNA for the CDR3 is TGTGCCAGCAGTTTCAACAGGGATGGTAATCAGCCCCAGCATTTT. Residues: CASSFNRDGNQPQHF.

This chain uses TRBV5-6 with TRBJ2-7; tentatively, D is TRBD2 (6 bases). Germline V CDR1 and CDR2: SGHDT, YYEEEE. The CDR3 sequence is 15 residues long. Between the trimmed V and J ends, which lost 8 bases and 1 base, there was a span of 19 bases. The CDR3 sequence is CASFWWSGASYEQYF. DNA for the CDR3: TGTGCCAGTTTCTGGTGGTCGGGAGCTTCCTACGAGCAGTACTTC.

This chain uses TRBV9 with TRBJ1-2, with 8 bases fitting TRBD1. The CDR3 runs 14 residues. Germline values: CDR1 SGDLS, CDR2 YYNGEE. V trimming: 5 bases; J trimming: 11 bases; junction bases outside the gene matches: 14. The CDR3 coding sequence is TGTGCCAGCAGAGATATAGATGACAGGGGCGGGTACACCTTC. It codes for CASRDIDDRGGYTF.

V usage is TRBV7-2 and J usage is TRBJ2-3, with no clear D. The germline V and J ends were trimmed by 3 bases and 4 bases, with 11 bases remaining between them. This CDR3 spans 14 amino acids. From germline, CDR1 is SGHTA and CDR2 FQGNSA. CDR3 sequence (DNA): TGTGCCAGCAGCTTCGGTGCCCTCGCAGATACGCAGTATTTT. As protein: CASSFGALADTQYF.

This chain joins TRBV20-1 and TRBJ2-1, with 8 bases that match TRBD2. This CDR3 is built from 14 residues. The ends lost 3 bases at V and 9 bases at J; junction bases unmatched: 10. The germline gives CDR1 DFQATT, CDR2 SNEGSKA (reference sequence). The CDR3 DNA reads TGCAGTGCTAGTTCGGTCGGGGGGGTTGGTGAGCAGTTCTTC. This translates into CSASSVGGVGEQFF.

The V call is TRBV5-1, the J call TRBJ1-5, with TRBD1 matching 7 bases. V dropped 4 bases and J dropped 7; count of bases not matched to a gene: 5. Germline V CDR1 and CDR2: SGHRS, YFSETQ. The length of the CDR3 is 13 residues. CDR3 loop: CASSLTGEQPQHF. The CDR3 coding sequence is TGCGCCAGCAGCCTAACAGGGGAACAGCCCCAGCATTTT.

CDR3 loop: CAWSVRGNTEAFF. Written as DNA, the CDR3 is TGTGCCTGGAGTGTACGGGGGAACACTGAAGCTTTCTTT. This chain connects TRBV30 to TRBJ1-1; no reliable D call. The CDR3 has 13 residues. Per the germline V gene, CDR1 is GTSNPN and CDR2 is SVGIG (reference sequence). Trimming left V 0 bases short and J 1 base short, with 6 bases between. The variable domain in full, completed from reference TRBV30 and TRBJ1-1, reads SQTIHQWPATLVQPVGSPLSLECTVEGTSNPNLYWYRQAAGRGLQLLFYSVGIGQISSEVPQNLSASRPQDRQFILSSKKLLLSDSGFYLCAWSVRGNTEAFFGQGTRLTVV.